At least ten counts were recorded for the clone carrying this T cell receptor (beta chain). One entry per CDR3 protein, called by TCRdb with MiXCR from the RT-PCR reads. Here the sample spans almost 700,000 distinct CDR3 sequences, 13% to 15% being singletons. The CDR3 has 9 amino acids. Germline V gives CDR1 SGDLS, CDR2 YYNGEE. V shed 8 bases and J shed 5 bases, with 4 bases lying between them. The sequencing input was memory CD4+ T cells from blood. The sequence derives from a female donor in good health, serving as a healthy control. This chain links TRBV9 with TRBJ2-5, with D unclear. The CDR3 loop is CARRETQYF. The DNA of the CDR3 is TGTGCCAGAAGGGAGACCCAGTACTTC.